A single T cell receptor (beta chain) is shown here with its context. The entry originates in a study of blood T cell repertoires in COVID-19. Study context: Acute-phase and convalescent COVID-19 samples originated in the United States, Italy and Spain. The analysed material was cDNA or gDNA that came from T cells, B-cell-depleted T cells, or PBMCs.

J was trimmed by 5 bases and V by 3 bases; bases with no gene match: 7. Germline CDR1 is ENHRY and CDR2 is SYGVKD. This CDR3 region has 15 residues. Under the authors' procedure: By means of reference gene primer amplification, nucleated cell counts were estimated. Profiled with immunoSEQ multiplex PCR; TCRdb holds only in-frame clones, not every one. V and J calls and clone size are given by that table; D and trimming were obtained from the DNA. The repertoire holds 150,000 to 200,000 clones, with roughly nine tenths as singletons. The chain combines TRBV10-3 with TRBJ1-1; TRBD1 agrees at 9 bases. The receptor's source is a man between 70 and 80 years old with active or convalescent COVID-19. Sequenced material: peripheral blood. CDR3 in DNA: TGTGCCATCAGTGACCGCTACAGGGGGCGGACTGAAGCTTTCTTT. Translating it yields CAISDRYRGRTEAFF.